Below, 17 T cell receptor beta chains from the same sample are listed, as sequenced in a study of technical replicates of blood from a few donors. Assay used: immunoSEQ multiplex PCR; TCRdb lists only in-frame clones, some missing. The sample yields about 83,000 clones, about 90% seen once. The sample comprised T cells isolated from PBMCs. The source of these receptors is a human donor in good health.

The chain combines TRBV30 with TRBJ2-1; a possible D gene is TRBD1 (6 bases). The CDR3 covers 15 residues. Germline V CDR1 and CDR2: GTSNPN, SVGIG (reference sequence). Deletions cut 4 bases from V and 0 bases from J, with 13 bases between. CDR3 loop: CAWMAGTSSYNEQFF. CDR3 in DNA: TGTGCCTGGATGGCAGGGACAAGCTCCTACAATGAGCAGTTCTTC.

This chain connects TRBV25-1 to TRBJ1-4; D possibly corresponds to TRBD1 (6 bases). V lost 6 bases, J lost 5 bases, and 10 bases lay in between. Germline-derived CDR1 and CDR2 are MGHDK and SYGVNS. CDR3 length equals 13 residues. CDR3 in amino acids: CASSATGNEKLFF. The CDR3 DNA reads TGTGCCAGCAGCGCAACAGGGAATGAAAAACTGTTTTTT.

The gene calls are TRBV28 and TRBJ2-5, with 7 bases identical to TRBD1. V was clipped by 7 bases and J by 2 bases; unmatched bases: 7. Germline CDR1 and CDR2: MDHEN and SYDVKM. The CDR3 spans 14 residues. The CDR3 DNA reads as TGTGCCAGCAAGACAGGGACATTACAAGAGACCCAGTACTTC. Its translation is CASKTGTLQETQYF.

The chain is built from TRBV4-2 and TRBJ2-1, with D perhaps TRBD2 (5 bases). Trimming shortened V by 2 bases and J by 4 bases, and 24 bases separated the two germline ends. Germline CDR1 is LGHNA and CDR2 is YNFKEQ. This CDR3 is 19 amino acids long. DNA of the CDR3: TGTGCCAGCAGCCAACCCCAGCCCAGACTTCCTAGCAGATACAATGAGCAGTTCTTC. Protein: CASSQPQPRLPSRYNEQFF.

CDR3 in DNA: TGTGCCAGCAGCTCTCCGCGGTTGCGGGGTTCACCCCTCCACTTT. This codes for CASSSPRLRGSPLHF. The V call is TRBV7-9, the J call TRBJ1-6, with unresolved D. The germline V gene encodes CDR1 SEHNR and CDR2 FQNEAQ (reference sequence). Trimming cost V 4 bases and J 9 bases, with 16 bases left between them. The CDR3 length is 15 residues.

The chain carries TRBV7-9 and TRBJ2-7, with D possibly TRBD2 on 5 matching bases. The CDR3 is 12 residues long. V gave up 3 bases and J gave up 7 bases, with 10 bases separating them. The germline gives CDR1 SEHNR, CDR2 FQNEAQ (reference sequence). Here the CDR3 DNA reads TGTGCCAGCAGCTTGGGCGAGGGAGAGCAGTACTTC. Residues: CASSLGEGEQYF.

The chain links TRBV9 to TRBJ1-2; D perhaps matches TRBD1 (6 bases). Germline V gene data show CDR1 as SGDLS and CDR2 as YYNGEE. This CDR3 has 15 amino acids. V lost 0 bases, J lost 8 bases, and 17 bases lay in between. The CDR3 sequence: CASSVGTASTIGYTF. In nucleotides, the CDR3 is TGTGCCAGCAGCGTAGGGACAGCGTCAACTATCGGCTACACCTTC.

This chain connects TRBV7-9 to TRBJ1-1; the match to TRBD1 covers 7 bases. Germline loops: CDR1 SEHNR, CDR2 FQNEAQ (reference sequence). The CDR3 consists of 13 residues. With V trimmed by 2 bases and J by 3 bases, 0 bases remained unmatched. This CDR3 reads CASSLTGDTEAFF. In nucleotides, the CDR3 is TGTGCCAGCAGCTTAACAGGGGACACTGAAGCTTTCTTT.

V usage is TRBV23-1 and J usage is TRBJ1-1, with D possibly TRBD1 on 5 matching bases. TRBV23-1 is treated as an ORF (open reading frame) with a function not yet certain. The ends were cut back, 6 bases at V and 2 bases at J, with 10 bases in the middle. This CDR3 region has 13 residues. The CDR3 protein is CASRMTVNTEAFF. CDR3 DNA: TGCGCCAGCAGGATGACAGTTAACACTGAAGCTTTCTTT.

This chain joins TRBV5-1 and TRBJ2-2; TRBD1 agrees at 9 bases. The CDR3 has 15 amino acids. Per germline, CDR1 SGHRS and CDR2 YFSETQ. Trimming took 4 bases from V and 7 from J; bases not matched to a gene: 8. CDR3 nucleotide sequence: TGCGCCAGCAGCACGGGACAGGGTCGGGGCGGGGAGCTGTTTTTT. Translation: CASSTGQGRGGELFF. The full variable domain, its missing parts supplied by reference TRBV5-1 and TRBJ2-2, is KAGVTQTPRYLIKTRGQQVTLSCSPISGHRSVSWYQQTPGQGLQFLFEYFSETQRNKGNFPGRFSGRQFSNSRSEMNVSTLELGDSALYLCASSTGQGRGGELFFGEGSRLTVL.

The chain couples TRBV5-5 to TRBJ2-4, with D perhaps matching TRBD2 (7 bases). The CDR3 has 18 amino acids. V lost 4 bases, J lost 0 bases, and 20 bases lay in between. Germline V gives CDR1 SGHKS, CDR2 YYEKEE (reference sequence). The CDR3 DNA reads TGTGCCAGCAGCCCCCAAGGGGGGGGCCTTCTAGCCAAAAACATTCAGTACTTC. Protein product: CASSPQGGGLLAKNIQYF.

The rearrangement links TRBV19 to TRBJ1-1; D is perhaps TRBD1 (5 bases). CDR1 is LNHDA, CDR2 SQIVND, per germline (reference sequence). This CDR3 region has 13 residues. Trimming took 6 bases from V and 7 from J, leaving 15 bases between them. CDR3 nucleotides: TGTGCCAGTAGGTTGGGGTTGGGGCATGAAGCTTTCTTT. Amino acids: CASRLGLGHEAFF.

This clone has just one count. CDR3 sequence: CASSLAPRQGTTDTQYF. Written as DNA, the CDR3 is TGTGCCAGCAGCTTAGCACCGAGGCAGGGTACCACAGATACGCAGTATTTT. The V gene is TRBV11-2, the J gene TRBJ2-3; D may be TRBD1 (5 bases). V shed 1 base and J shed 2 bases, with 16 bases lying between them. The CDR3 totals 17 residues. Germline V gene sequence: CDR1 SGHAT, CDR2 FQNNGV.

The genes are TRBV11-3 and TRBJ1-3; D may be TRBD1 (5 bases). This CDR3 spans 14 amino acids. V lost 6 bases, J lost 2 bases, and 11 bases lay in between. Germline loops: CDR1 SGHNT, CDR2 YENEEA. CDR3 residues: CASRGGRPGNTIYF. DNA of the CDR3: TGTGCCAGCAGGGGGGGTCGTCCTGGAAACACCATATATTTT.

The CDR3 DNA is TGTGCCAGCAGCTCCGAAGTCGGCAATGAGCAGTTCTTC. It yields the protein CASSSEVGNEQFF. The chain employs TRBV7-6 and TRBJ2-1, with D hard to call. Germline V gives CDR1 SGHVS, CDR2 FNYEAQ. This CDR3 spans 13 amino acids. Trimming took 4 bases from V and 6 from J, leaving 10 bases between them.

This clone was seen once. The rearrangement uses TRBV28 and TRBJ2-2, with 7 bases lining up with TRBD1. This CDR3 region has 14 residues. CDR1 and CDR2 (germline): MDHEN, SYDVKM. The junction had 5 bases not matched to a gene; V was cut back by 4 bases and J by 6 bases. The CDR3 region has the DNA TGTGCCAGCAGTTCCCCGACAGGGTCCGGGGAGCTGTTTTTT. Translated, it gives CASSSPTGSGELFF.

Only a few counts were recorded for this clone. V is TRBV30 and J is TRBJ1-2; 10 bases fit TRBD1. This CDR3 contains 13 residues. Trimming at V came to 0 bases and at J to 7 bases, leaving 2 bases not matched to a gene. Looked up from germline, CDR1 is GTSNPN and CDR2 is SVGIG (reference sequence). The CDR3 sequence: CAWSVRTGGGYTF. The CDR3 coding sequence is TGTGCCTGGAGTGTACGGACAGGGGGTGGCTACACCTTC.